The 2 T cell receptor beta chains below were found in one sample sequenced in a study of blood T cells in healthy people across ages. Using a J-beta primer mix together with a sample-barcoded 5' primer, a second PCR was run for about 6 to 12 cycles. TCRdb independently ran MiXCR on the 5' RACE reads; one entry per CDR3 protein. The repertoire consists of 650,000 or so distinct CDR3 sequences, with approximately 52% occurring once and the leading ten covering less than 15%. The sample was blood. These receptors originate from a woman of 80 years or more in good health.

CDR3 coding DNA: TGCAGTGCTAGCCATGGGACTAGCGGGGGCACCTCCTACGAGCAGTACTTC. This codes for CSASHGTSGGTSYEQYF. The chain links TRBV20-1 to TRBJ2-7; 14 bases line up with TRBD2. With 3 bases clipped from V and 0 bases from J, the junction kept 7 bases outside the gene matches. Germline loops: CDR1 DFQATT, CDR2 SNEGSKA (reference sequence). This CDR3 is built from 17 residues.

This clonotype was seen many times. The chain employs TRBV2 and TRBJ1-2; no clear D gene. Deletions cut 5 bases from V and 7 bases from J, with 17 bases between. Germline CDR1 SNHLY, CDR2 FYNNEI. This CDR3 region has 14 residues. The CDR3 DNA sequence: TGTGCCAGCAGTATTGGGCGGTTAAGTACTGGCTACACCTTC. It codes for CASSIGRLSTGYTF.